The clone carrying this T cell receptor beta chain has just a few counts. Its antigen is currently unknown. The J segment lost 6 bases and the V segment lost 3 bases, leaving 8 bases of the junction unmatched. The CDR3 length is 16 residues. CDR1 is MNHEY and CDR2 is SMNVEV in the germline V gene (reference sequence). The data derive from a study of cytomegalovirus exposure and HLA in healthy donors. Overall study findings and caveats: Certain indistinguishable V segments, among them TRBV6-2 and TRBV6-3, were excluded. Presence/absence results assume similar sequencing depth per donor, which may not hold. Most TCR sequences were rare, but some public TCRs occurred in many donors. Follow-up analysis found HLA locus-dependent TCR association rates, highest for DRB1 and lowest for HLA-C.

The PCR had 60 Vbeta and 13 Jbeta primers. The protocol was immunoSEQ multiplex PCR, while the TCRdb copy is restricted to in-frame clones and leaves out a portion. The sample lists tens of thousands of clones, 82% occurring once. The sequencing input was PBMCs. This sequence was found in a man aged 18-30 years in good health and CMV-seronegative. This chain uses TRBV27 with TRBJ1-5, with TRBD1 matching 10 bases. The CDR3, as DNA: TGTGCCAGCAGTTTCCAACTTCGACAGGGGGCTCAGCCCCAGCATTTT. This gives the protein CASSFQLRQGAQPQHF.